This TCR beta chain was obtained from a study of blood T cell repertoires in COVID-19. Overall study: T cells, B-cell-depleted T cells, or PBMCs provided the cDNA or gDNA that served as material.

V was pared by 0 bases and J by 5 bases, with 7 bases of the junction left unmatched. The CDR3 has 17 residues. Germline V lookup: CDR1 SGHDT, CDR2 YYEEEE. TCRdb keeps only in-frame clones here, not all; method: immunoSEQ multiplex PCR. The sample has around 300,000 clones, roughly 86% seen once. The clonotype comes from a woman aged 18-35 years who had recovered from COVID-19. Material for sequencing was PBMCs or T cells enriched from blood (not recorded which). The rearrangement joins TRBV5-6 to TRBJ2-5, with TRBD2 matching 13 bases. The CDR3 here is CASSLGLAGGAGETQYF. Here the CDR3 DNA reads TGTGCCAGCAGCTTGGGACTAGCGGGGGGCGCAGGGGAGACCCAGTACTTC.